The 24 T cell receptor beta chains below were found in one sample sequenced in a study of blood T cell repertoires in COVID-19. Profiled with immunoSEQ multiplex PCR; TCRdb holds only in-frame clones, not every one. The data show 250,000 or so clones, 88% seen once. The sequencing input was peripheral blood. All receptors come from an elderly man with acute or convalescent COVID-19.

V and J are TRBV14 and TRBJ1-3, with 8 nucleotides matching TRBD1. The CDR3 runs 15 residues. The V gene end was trimmed by 1 base and the J gene end by 3 bases; junction bases not matched to a gene: 2. CDR1 is SGHDN, CDR2 FVKESK, per germline. CDR3 sequence: CASSQGQGFGNTIYF. The DNA for the CDR3 is TGTGCCAGCAGCCAAGGACAGGGGTTTGGAAACACCATATATTTT.

This clone was observed a few times. CDR3 protein: CASSPLLAGAGETQYF. The CDR3 DNA sequence: TGTGCCAGCAGTCCTCTTCTAGCGGGAGCAGGGGAGACCCAGTACTTC. The chain joins TRBV14 to TRBJ2-5; TRBD2 agrees at 10 bases. Trimming at V came to 6 bases and at J to 5 bases, leaving 12 bases not matched to a gene. The CDR3 loop spans 16 amino acids. Germline V gene lookup returns CDR1 SGHDN and CDR2 FVKESK.

The chain uses TRBV7-9 and TRBJ1-3, with D perhaps matching TRBD1 (6 bases). Trimming took off 5 bases at V and 3 bases at J, with 17 bases between the two ends. The CDR3 loop spans 16 amino acids. The germline gives CDR1 SEHNR, CDR2 FQNEAQ (reference sequence). The CDR3 reads CASSPSRGGDGNTIYF. CDR3 bases: TGTGCCAGCAGCCCCTCGAGGGGGGGCGATGGAAACACCATATATTTT.

The chain couples TRBV11-3 to TRBJ2-1; TRBD1 matches at 8 bases. J gave up 9 bases and V 3 bases, and 7 bases lay outside the gene matches. Per germline, CDR1 SGHNT and CDR2 YENEEA. The CDR3 totals 14 residues. CDR3 DNA sequence: TGTGCCAGCAGCTTGCGGACAGGGACGGCTGAGCAGTTCTTC. Encoded protein: CASSLRTGTAEQFF.

Only one count was recorded for this clone. The V and J genes are TRBV18 and TRBJ1-2, with 7 bases identical to TRBD1. From germline, CDR1 is KGHSH and CDR2 LQKENI. V lost 0 bases, J lost 4 bases, and 2 bases stayed unmatched. CDR3 size: 14 residues. The CDR3 DNA reads TGTGCCAGCTCACCACCGGCAGGGGGCTATGGCTACACCTTC. This gives the protein CASSPPAGGYGYTF.

The chain joins TRBV18 to TRBJ1-2, with TRBD1 matching over 7 bases. CDR1 KGHSH and CDR2 LQKENI come from the germline V gene. Unmatched junction bases numbered 13, after V lost 3 bases and J lost 9 bases. There are 15 residues in the CDR3. CDR3 region: CASSPRDRDLLSYTF. For the CDR3, the DNA is TGTGCCAGCTCACCTAGAGACAGGGACCTATTGAGCTACACCTTC.

The chain couples TRBV10-3 to TRBJ2-2; TRBD1 matches 9 bases. The CDR3 is 14 amino acids. The V segment lost 8 bases and the J segment 5 bases; nucleotides outside the gene matches: 6. Germline V gene data show CDR1 as ENHRY and CDR2 as SYGVKD. CDR3 residues: CAIAGQGATGELFF. CDR3 nucleotide sequence: TGTGCCATCGCGGGACAGGGCGCTACCGGGGAGCTGTTTTTT.

This clone was detected only once. The CDR3 reads CASSPRREDTQYF. CDR3 nucleotide sequence: TGTGCCAGCAGTCCCCGTCGGGAAGATACGCAGTATTTT. This sequence joins TRBV6-6 and TRBJ2-3, with D perhaps TRBD2 (5 bases). The CDR3 runs 13 residues. The germline gives CDR1 MNHNY, CDR2 SVGAGI (reference sequence). The germline V and J ends were trimmed by 5 bases and 5 bases, with 11 bases remaining between them.

This clone was recorded a few times. The J gene is TRBJ2-7, the V gene TRBV5-1; 7 bases are shared with TRBD1. This CDR3 is built from 16 residues. J lost 5 bases, V lost 0 bases, and 11 bases had no gene match. CDR1 is SGHRS, CDR2 YFSETQ, per germline. CDR3 sequence (DNA): TGCGCCAGCAGCTTGGGGGGTGACAGGGTACGCGACGAGCAGTACTTC. Translation: CASSLGGDRVRDEQYF.

The chain uses TRBV7-2 and TRBJ2-5; TRBD2 aligns across 10 bases. The germline V gene has CDR1 SGHTA and CDR2 FQGNSA. The junction had 14 bases not matched to a gene; V was cut back by 5 bases and J by 5 bases. This CDR3 spans 17 amino acids. CDR3 in amino acids: CASSPRVASGRGETQYF. The CDR3 region has the DNA TGTGCCAGCAGCCCCCGTGTGGCTAGCGGGAGAGGGGAGACCCAGTACTTC. Full variable domain (rest looked up from reference TRBV7-2 and TRBJ2-5): GAGVSQSPSNKVTEKGKDVELRCDPISGHTALYWYRQSLGQGLEFLIYFQGNSAPDKSGLPSDRFSAERTGGSVSTLTIQRTQQEDSAVYLCASSPRVASGRGETQYFGPGTRLLVL.

The chain links TRBV19 to TRBJ2-2; unclear D gene. The V gene lost 6 bases and the J gene lost 6 bases, with 17 bases spanning the gap. The V gene's germline CDR1 is LNHDA and CDR2 SQIVND (reference sequence). The CDR3 has 15 amino acids. CDR3 sequence (DNA): TGTGCCAGTAGCGCTTCACTCGGTTCGTCCGGGGAGCTGTTTTTT. Translation: CASSASLGSSGELFF.

The CDR3 protein is CASSFGGSLSEQYF. The CDR3 bases are TGTGCCAGCAGCTTTGGCGGGTCCCTCTCCGAGCAGTACTTC. This chain uses TRBV7-9 with TRBJ2-7; TRBD2 might be the D (5 bases). V lost 3 bases and J lost 6, with 15 bases in between. CDR1 and CDR2 (germline): SEHNR, FQNEAQ (reference sequence). The length of the CDR3 is 14 residues.

The chain combines TRBV12-3 or TRBV12-4 with TRBJ1-1; D may be TRBD1 (6 bases). Trimming stripped 6 bases from V and 5 bases from J, with 13 bases between. This CDR3 has 13 residues. The CDR3 coding sequence is TGTGCCAGCAGCCAAACAGGGTTGACTGAAGCTTTCTTT. Translating it yields CASSQTGLTEAFF.

This rearrangement joins TRBV7-3 to TRBJ1-1; 8 positions agree with TRBD1. Unmatched junction bases numbered 3, after V lost 2 bases and J lost 7 bases. This CDR3 is built from 13 residues. From germline, CDR1 is SGHTA and CDR2 FQGTGA. CDR3 bases: TGTGCCAGCAGCTTAGACAGGGGTTTTGAAGCTTTCTTT. It encodes CASSLDRGFEAFF.

This clone was found once. The chain carries TRBV28 and TRBJ2-2, with TRBD1 identical over 9 bases. This CDR3 comprises 12 residues. Losses at the gene ends were 7 bases for V and 13 bases for J; bases not matched to a gene: 7. CDR1 and CDR2 (germline): MDHEN, SYDVKM. CDR3 sequence (DNA): TGTGCCAGCAAGACAGGGGGATCGGTGCTGTTTTTT. Its protein product is CASKTGGSVLFF. Full variable domain (missing parts from reference TRBV28 and TRBJ2-2): DVKVTQSSRYLVKRTGEKVFLECVQDMDHENMFWYRQDPGLGLRLIYFSYDVKMKEKGDIPEGYSVSREKKERFSLILESASTNQTSMYLCASKTGGSVLFFGEGSRLTVL.

The table lists this clone with a few counts. V is TRBV27 and J is TRBJ1-5; 7 bases line up with TRBD1. V was pared by 5 bases and J by 2 bases, with 6 bases of the junction left unmatched. Germline CDR1 is MNHEY and CDR2 is SMNVEV (reference sequence). There are 15 residues in the CDR3. The CDR3 region has the DNA TGTGCCAGCAGTATAAACAGGGGTGGCAATCAGCCCCAGCATTTT. This translates into CASSINRGGNQPQHF.

The genes are TRBV7-9 and TRBJ2-4; 9 bases map to TRBD2. Germline V gene sequence: CDR1 SEHNR, CDR2 FQNEAQ (reference sequence). V was pared by 5 bases and J by 1 base, with 15 bases of the junction left unmatched. The CDR3 is 19 amino acids. For the CDR3, the DNA is TGTGCCAGCAGCCCATCGGGGATTAGCGGGAGCTATGCCAAAAACATTCAGTACTTC. This codes for CASSPSGISGSYAKNIQYF.

The chain combines TRBV9 with TRBJ2-5, with 11 positions matching TRBD2. Germline V lookup: CDR1 SGDLS, CDR2 YYNGEE. The CDR3 runs 16 residues. V shed 3 bases, J shed 5 bases, and the junction held 9 bases outside the gene matches. The CDR3 bases are TGTGCCAGCAGCGCAATTAGCGGGGGGGCCGGGGAGACCCAGTACTTC. Translation gives CASSAISGGAGETQYF.

CDR3 nucleotide sequence: TGTGCCAGCAGACCGGACAGGGTGGTTACTGAAGCTTTCTTT. It encodes CASRPDRVVTEAFF. The V call is TRBV7-2, the J call TRBJ1-1, with 8 bases that match TRBD1. Germline V gene sequence: CDR1 SGHTA, CDR2 FQGNSA. V was clipped by 6 bases and J by 5 bases; unmatched bases: 8. CDR3 size: 14 residues.

The chain combines TRBV27 with TRBJ1-2; 9 bases match TRBD1. The CDR3 is 15 amino acids. With V trimmed by 7 bases and J by 6 bases, 12 bases remained unmatched. Germline lookup yields CDR1 MNHEY and CDR2 SMNVEV (reference sequence). The CDR3 DNA follows: TGTGCCAGCAACTTAACCTGGGACAGGGCAAATGGCTACACCTTC. As protein: CASNLTWDRANGYTF.

The V call is TRBV19, the J call TRBJ2-7; 11 bases are shared with TRBD2. Germline assignment: CDR1 LNHDA and CDR2 SQIVND (reference sequence). Trimming removed 8 bases from V and 2 bases from J; junction bases left unmatched: 11. The CDR3 consists of 16 residues. The CDR3, as DNA: TGTGCCAGTTCAAAACCCGGGACTAGCGGTACCTACGAGCAGTACTTC. Amino acids: CASSKPGTSGTYEQYF.

The chain employs TRBV10-2 and TRBJ1-4; 8 bases agree with TRBD1. The V gene's germline CDR1 is WSHSY and CDR2 SAAADI. This CDR3 has 14 residues. Trimming removed 7 bases from V and 15 bases from J; junction bases left unmatched: 16. The CDR3 loop reads CASNPTGAIGEVFF. The CDR3, as DNA: TGCGCCAGCAACCCGACAGGGGCGATTGGGGAGGTGTTTTTT.

V usage is TRBV5-4 and J usage is TRBJ1-2; D perhaps matches TRBD1 (6 bases). The CDR3 length is 15 residues. Germline V gives CDR1 SGHNT, CDR2 YYREEE (reference sequence). Trimming pared 3 bases from V and 5 bases from J, leaving 17 bases between. In DNA form, the CDR3 reads TGTGCCAGCAGCTCGAGAGGGGGAGGGGATTATGGCTACACCTTC. Its translation: CASSSRGGGDYGYTF.

The chain uses TRBV18 and TRBJ1-2, with D tentatively TRBD1 (5 bases). V lost 3 bases and J 7 bases, leaving 15 bases between the germline ends. The CDR3 loop spans 14 amino acids. In germline, CDR1 is KGHSH, CDR2 LQKENI. This chain's CDR3 is CASSPVREDAGYTF. The CDR3 nucleotides read TGTGCCAGCTCACCGGTCAGGGAGGATGCTGGCTACACCTTC.